The 26 T cell receptor beta chains presented below share a single source sample, sequenced in a study of CXCR3-negative and CXCR3-positive naive CD8 T cells. All TRB cDNA libraries came from 5' RACE performed with UMI labels. For each CDR3 protein, TCRdb gives one entry from its re-call of the 5' RACE reads, without DNA. This repertoire includes 50,000 to 65,000 distinct CDR3 sequences. Sequenced: memory CD8+ T cells from blood. The receptors were sampled from a human donor in good health. Some clones in this sample may be carry-over from other donors' samples.

The genes are TRBV13 and TRBJ2-7; TCRdb names TRBD2, which stays unverified in the absence of DNA. This CDR3 comprises 14 residues. Germline values: CDR1 PRHDT, CDR2 FYEKMQ (reference sequence). This CDR3 is CASSPSGRAYEQYF.

The genes are TRBV20-1 and TRBJ1-4; TCRdb's D call, TRBD1, is unchecked because there is no DNA. Germline CDR1 is DFQATT and CDR2 is SNEGSKA (reference sequence). This CDR3 region has 14 residues. CDR3 region: CSARVYRGNEKLFF.

This sequence joins TRBV29-1 and TRBJ2-1; the D call of TRBD1 rests on TCRdb alone, since no DNA is present to check it. Per germline, CDR1 SQVTM and CDR2 ANQGSEA. CDR3 size: 16 residues. The CDR3: CSVEDIERGVINEQFF.

V and J are TRBV29-1 and TRBJ2-7. Germline V gene sequence: CDR1 SQVTM, CDR2 ANQGSEA. The CDR3 has 13 residues. CDR3 sequence: CSVAAELSYEQYF.

V usage is TRBV20-1 and J usage is TRBJ2-1; TCRdb lists TRBD2, though no DNA is available to test this call. Germline-derived CDR1 and CDR2 are DFQATT and SNEGSKA (reference sequence). This CDR3 contains 16 residues. The CDR3 here is CSARDRASGRTDEQFF.

V is TRBV14 and J is TRBJ2-3; the TCRdb D gene call, TRBD1, has no DNA to confirm it. CDR1 and CDR2 (germline): SGHDN, FVKESK. CDR3 length: 14 residues. The chain's CDR3 is CASSQEHPQDTQYF.

The V gene is TRBV6-4, the J gene TRBJ2-2; TCRdb reports TRBD1, a call that lacks DNA to check it against. This CDR3 is 16 amino acids long. Germline assignment: CDR1 MRHNA and CDR2 SNTAGT. CDR3 in amino acids: CASSDPPGQGTGELFF.

The rearrangement links TRBV29-1 to TRBJ2-3; TCRdb reports TRBD2, a call that lacks DNA to check it against. The CDR3 is made up of 19 amino acids. CDR1 and CDR2 (germline): SQVTM, ANQGSEA. This chain's CDR3 is CSVEGLLGTSGESTDTQYF.

This rearrangement joins TRBV7-2 to TRBJ2-1. This CDR3 spans 15 amino acids. The germline CDR1 and CDR2 sequences are SGHTA and FQGNSA. This CDR3 reads CASSLGTPSYNEQFF.

The chain joins TRBV29-1 to TRBJ1-1. The germline gives CDR1 SQVTM, CDR2 ANQGSEA. This CDR3 is 14 amino acids long. CDR3 in amino acids: CSVEGAGGNTEAFF.

The chain uses TRBV3-1 and TRBJ2-7. The CDR3 covers 15 residues. Germline values: CDR1 LGHDT, CDR2 YNNKEL (reference sequence). Here the CDR3 reads CASSNTPAALYEQYF.

The J gene is TRBJ2-7, the V gene TRBV10-3; without DNA, the TCRdb call of TRBD1 cannot be checked. Germline V CDR1 and CDR2: ENHRY, SYGVKD. There are 14 residues in the CDR3. CDR3 sequence reads: CAISGGRESYEQYF.

The chain couples TRBV7-9 to TRBJ2-7; TCRdb indicates TRBD1, and absent DNA this call remains unverified. CDR1 and CDR2 (germline): SEHNR, FQNEAQ (reference sequence). This CDR3 has 13 amino acids. The CDR3 is CASSPRDNYEQYF.

The chain combines TRBV12-3 or TRBV12-4 with TRBJ2-7; lacking DNA, the TRBD1 call made by TCRdb goes unchecked. The CDR3 extends over 15 amino acids. CDR3 protein: CASSPRWTGGYEQYF.

This chain uses TRBV7-8 with TRBJ2-1; TCRdb's D gene call, TRBD1, goes unchecked for lack of DNA. The germline CDR1 and CDR2 sequences are SGHVS and FQNEAQ. This CDR3 is built from 12 residues. CDR3 loop: CASSVNRDEQFF.

The chain uses TRBV27 and TRBJ1-1; TCRdb indicates TRBD1, and absent DNA this call remains unverified. Germline CDR1 reads MNHEY; CDR2 reads SMNVEV (reference sequence). The CDR3 contains 15 residues. CDR3 protein: CASSFGAGQGFEAFF.

The rearrangement joins TRBV20-1 to TRBJ2-1; TCRdb returns TRBD2, unconfirmable since there is no DNA. The germline gives CDR1 DFQATT, CDR2 SNEGSKA (reference sequence). This CDR3 comprises 14 residues. CDR3 sequence reads: CSASSGSSYNEQFF.

V is TRBV4-2 and J is TRBJ1-1. The CDR3 is 17 amino acids. CDR1 is LGHNA and CDR2 is YNFKEQ in the germline V gene. CDR3 protein: CASSPNILVVYDSEAFF.

J is TRBJ1-4 and V is TRBV7-9; TCRdb's D call, TRBD1, is unchecked because there is no DNA. This CDR3 is 18 amino acids long. The germline CDR1 and CDR2 sequences are SEHNR and FQNEAQ (reference sequence). The CDR3 sequence is CASSLATQTRGRNEKLFF.

The chain couples TRBV5-1 to TRBJ2-2. Germline values: CDR1 SGHRS, CDR2 YFSETQ. The CDR3 consists of 16 residues. CDR3 residues: CASSLAKLENTGELFF.

The chain links TRBV20-1 to TRBJ2-5; the TRBD1 assignment by TCRdb is unverifiable without DNA. Germline lookup yields CDR1 DFQATT and CDR2 SNEGSKA (reference sequence). This CDR3 spans 16 amino acids. This chain's CDR3 is CSARDSAGGSMETQYF.

The V and J genes are TRBV5-1 and TRBJ2-7; TCRdb lists TRBD2, though no DNA is available to test this call. The CDR3 is made up of 16 amino acids. In germline, CDR1 is SGHRS, CDR2 YFSETQ. The CDR3 region is CASSFDAGSNYYEQYF.

V gene TRBV27 combines with J gene TRBJ1-1; the TRBD1 assignment by TCRdb is unverifiable without DNA. The CDR3 totals 15 residues. CDR1 and CDR2 from the germline V gene are MNHEY and SMNVEV (reference sequence). CDR3 loop: CASSGQGIQDTEAFF.

This chain connects TRBV5-1 to TRBJ1-6; TCRdb returns TRBD1, unconfirmable since there is no DNA. The CDR3 totals 15 residues. Germline CDR1 reads SGHRS; CDR2 reads YFSETQ. The CDR3 here is CASSSDAGYNSPLHF.

This chain connects TRBV29-1 to TRBJ2-7. Germline loops: CDR1 SQVTM, CDR2 ANQGSEA. The CDR3 is made up of 12 amino acids. Here the CDR3 reads CSVEDLGNEQYF.

The chain has TRBV29-1 and TRBJ2-3. Germline V gene lookup returns CDR1 SQVTM and CDR2 ANQGSEA. The CDR3 length is 14 residues. This chain's CDR3 is CSVEMIIPADTQYF.